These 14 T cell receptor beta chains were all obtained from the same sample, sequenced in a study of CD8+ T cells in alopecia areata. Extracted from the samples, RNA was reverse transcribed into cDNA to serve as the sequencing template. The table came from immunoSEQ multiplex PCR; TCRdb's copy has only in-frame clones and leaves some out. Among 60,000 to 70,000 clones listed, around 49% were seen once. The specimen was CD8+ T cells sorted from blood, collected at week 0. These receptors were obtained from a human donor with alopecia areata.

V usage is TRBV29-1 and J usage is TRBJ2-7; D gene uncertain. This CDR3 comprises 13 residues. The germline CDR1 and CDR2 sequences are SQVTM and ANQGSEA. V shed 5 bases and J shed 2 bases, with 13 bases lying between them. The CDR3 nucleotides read TGCAGCGTTACCGGGCTTTCGACCTACGAGCAGTACTTC. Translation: CSVTGLSTYEQYF.

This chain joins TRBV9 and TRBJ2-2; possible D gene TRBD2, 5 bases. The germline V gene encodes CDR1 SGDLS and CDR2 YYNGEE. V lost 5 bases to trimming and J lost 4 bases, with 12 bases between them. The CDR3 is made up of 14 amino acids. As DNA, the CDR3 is TGTGCCAGCAGTGAGGAAGCGGCCACCGGGGAGCTGTTTTTT. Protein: CASSEEAATGELFF.

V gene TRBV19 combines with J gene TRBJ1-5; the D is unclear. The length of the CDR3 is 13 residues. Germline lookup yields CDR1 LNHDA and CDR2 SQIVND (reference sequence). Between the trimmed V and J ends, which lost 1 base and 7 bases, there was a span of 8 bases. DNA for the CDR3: TGTGCCAGTAGTATAGGAGTAACACAGCCCCAGCATTTT. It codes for CASSIGVTQPQHF.

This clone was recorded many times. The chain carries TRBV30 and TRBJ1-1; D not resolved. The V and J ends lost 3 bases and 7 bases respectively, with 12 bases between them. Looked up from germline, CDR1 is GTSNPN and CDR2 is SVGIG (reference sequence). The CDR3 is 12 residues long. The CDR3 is CAWRPVEGEAFF. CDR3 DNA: TGTGCCTGGAGACCTGTGGAGGGTGAAGCTTTCTTT. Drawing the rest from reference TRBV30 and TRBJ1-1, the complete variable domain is SQTIHQWPATLVQPVGSPLSLECTVEGTSNPNLYWYRQAAGRGLQLLFYSVGIGQISSEVPQNLSASRPQDRQFILSSKKLLLSDSGFYLCAWRPVEGEAFFGQGTRLTVV.

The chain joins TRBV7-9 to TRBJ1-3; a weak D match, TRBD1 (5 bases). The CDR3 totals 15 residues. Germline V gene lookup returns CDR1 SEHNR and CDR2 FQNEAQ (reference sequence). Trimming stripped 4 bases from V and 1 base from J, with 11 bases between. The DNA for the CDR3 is TGTGCCAGCAGCTCGAGAGACAGTTCTGGAAACACCATATATTTT. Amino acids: CASSSRDSSGNTIYF. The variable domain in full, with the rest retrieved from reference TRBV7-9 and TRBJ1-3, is DTGVSQNPRHKITKRGQNVTFRCDPISEHNRLYWYRQTLGQGPEFLTYFQNEAQLEKSRLLSDRFSAERPKGSFSTLEIQRTEQGDSAMYLCASSSRDSSGNTIYFGEGSWLTVV.

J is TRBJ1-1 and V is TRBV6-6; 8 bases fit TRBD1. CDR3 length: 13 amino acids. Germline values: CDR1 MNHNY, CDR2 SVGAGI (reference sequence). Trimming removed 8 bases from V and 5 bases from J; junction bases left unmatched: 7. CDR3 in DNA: TGTGCCAGCGGAGGACAGGGAAGAACTGAAGCTTTCTTT. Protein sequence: CASGGQGRTEAFF.

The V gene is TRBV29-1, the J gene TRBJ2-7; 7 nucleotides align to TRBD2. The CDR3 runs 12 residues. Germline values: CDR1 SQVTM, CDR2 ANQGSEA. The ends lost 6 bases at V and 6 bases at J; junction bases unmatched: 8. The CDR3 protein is CSVGTKVSEQYF. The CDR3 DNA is TGCAGCGTCGGGACTAAAGTTTCCGAGCAGTACTTC.

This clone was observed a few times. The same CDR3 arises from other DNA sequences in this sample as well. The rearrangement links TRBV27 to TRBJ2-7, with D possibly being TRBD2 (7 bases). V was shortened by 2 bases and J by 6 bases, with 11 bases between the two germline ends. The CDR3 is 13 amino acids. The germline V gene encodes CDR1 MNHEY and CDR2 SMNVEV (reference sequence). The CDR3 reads CASSLNGGREQYF. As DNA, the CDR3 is TGTGCCAGCAGTTTAAACGGGGGGCGCGAGCAGTACTTC.

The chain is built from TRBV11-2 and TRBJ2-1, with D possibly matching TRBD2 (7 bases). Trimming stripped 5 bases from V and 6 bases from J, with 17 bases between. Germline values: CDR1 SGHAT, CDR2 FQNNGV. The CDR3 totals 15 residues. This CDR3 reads CASSPSPGEGNEQFF. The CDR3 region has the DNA TGTGCCAGCAGCCCAAGCCCAGGGGAGGGCAATGAGCAGTTCTTC.

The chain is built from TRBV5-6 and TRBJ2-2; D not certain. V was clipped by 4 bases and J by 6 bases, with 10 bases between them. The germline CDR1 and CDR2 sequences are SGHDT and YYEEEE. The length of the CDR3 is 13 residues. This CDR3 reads CASSSLPAGELFF. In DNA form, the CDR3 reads TGTGCCAGCAGCAGTCTTCCGGCCGGGGAGCTGTTTTTT.

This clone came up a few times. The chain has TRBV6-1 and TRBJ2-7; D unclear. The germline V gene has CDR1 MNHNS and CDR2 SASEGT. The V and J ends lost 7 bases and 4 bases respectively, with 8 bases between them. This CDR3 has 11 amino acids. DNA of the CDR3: TGTGCCAGCATTGTGAGTTACGAGCAGTACTTC. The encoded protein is CASIVSYEQYF.

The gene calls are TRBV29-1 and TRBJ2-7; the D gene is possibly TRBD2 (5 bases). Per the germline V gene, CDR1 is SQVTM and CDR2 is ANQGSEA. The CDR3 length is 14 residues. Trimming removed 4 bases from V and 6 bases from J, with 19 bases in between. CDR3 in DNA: TGCAGCGTTGTAATTTTCCTAGCTGGTATCGAGCAGTACTTC. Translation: CSVVIFLAGIEQYF.

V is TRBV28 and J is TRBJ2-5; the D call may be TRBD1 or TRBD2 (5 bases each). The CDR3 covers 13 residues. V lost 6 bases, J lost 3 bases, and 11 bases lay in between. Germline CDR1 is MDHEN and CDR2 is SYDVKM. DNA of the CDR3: TGTGCCAGCAGGAGGGACGGTGAAGAGACCCAGTACTTC. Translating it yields CASRRDGEETQYF.

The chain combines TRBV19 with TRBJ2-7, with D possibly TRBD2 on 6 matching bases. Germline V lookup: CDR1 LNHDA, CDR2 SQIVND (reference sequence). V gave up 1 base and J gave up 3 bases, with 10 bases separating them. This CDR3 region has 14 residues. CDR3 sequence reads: CASSIGTEGYEQYF. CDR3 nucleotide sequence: TGTGCCAGTAGTATAGGGACGGAGGGCTACGAGCAGTACTTC.